Listed here are 7 T cell receptor beta chains from one sample, sequenced in a study of regulatory T cells in long-lasting Graves disease (dated by TCRdb to the early 2020s). The sample's time point, from its label and the paper: newly diagnosed GD, antithyroid drugs for less than 3 months. RNA was extracted from PBMCs in TRIzol for both TCR sequencing and RNA sequencing. The protocol used for the library was multiplex PCR. TCRdb names Illumina HiSeq 4000 as the instrument used. To build TCR beta libraries, CDR3 regions were amplified by Arm-PCR using iRepertoire HTBI primers. TCRdb took the public reads, trimmed them with fastp at Q25, ran MiXCR for clone calling and kept in-frame beta chains. Each CDR3 protein gets just one entry, which takes the most common genes and DNA from the rows behind it. The sample yields approximately 400,000 distinct CDR3 sequences; 10% to 15% were counted once. Approximately 17% of the sample rests with the top ten.

This same sample was also part of a study on T cells in Graves' hyperthyroidism and ophthalmopathy.

This material consisted of peripheral blood mononuclear cells (PBMCs), taken at new diagnosis, from a patient treated with antithyroid drugs. The receptor source for this set is a woman under 30 with Graves disease. Donor details come from another sample of the same person, matched by shared clones.

This clonotype has a count of ten or more. The chain has TRBV4-3 and TRBJ1-1; D remains unclear. The CDR3 contains 15 residues. Deletions cut 1 base from V and 0 bases from J, with 9 bases between. Germline V gene lookup returns CDR1 LGHNA and CDR2 YSLEER. In DNA, the CDR3 is TGCGCCAGCAGCCAAGGGGTTAGGATGAACACTGAAGCTTTCTTT. Protein sequence: CASSQGVRMNTEAFF.

This clonotype was seen at least ten times. V is TRBV12-3 or TRBV12-4 and J is TRBJ2-5, with D hard to call. Trimming took 6 bases from V and 5 from J, leaving 10 bases between them. The CDR3 consists of 12 residues. The CDR3 reads CASSPGRETQYF. The CDR3 DNA reads TGTGCCAGCAGCCCCGGTCGGGAGACCCAGTACTTC.

This clonotype has ten or more counts. The J gene is TRBJ2-5, the V gene TRBV7-8; possibly TRBD1 for D (6 bases). The V gene's germline CDR1 is SGHVS and CDR2 FQNEAQ. The CDR3 length is 14 residues. V was cut by 0 bases and J by 5 bases, with 10 bases left in between. CDR3 DNA: TGTGCCAGCAGCTTAGCTGCAGGGGTGGAGACCCAGTACTTC. It translates to CASSLAAGVETQYF.

This clonotype was counted at least ten times. The J gene is TRBJ1-5, the V gene TRBV27; D unclear. Trimming took off 5 bases at V and 5 bases at J, with 7 bases between the two ends. The CDR3 loop spans 12 amino acids. Germline lookup yields CDR1 MNHEY and CDR2 SMNVEV (reference sequence). CDR3 sequence (DNA): TGTGCCAGCAGTGGGAGGGATCAGCCCCAGCATTTT. It codes for CASSGRDQPQHF.

This clonotype was detected ten times or more. J is TRBJ1-5 and V is TRBV28; TRBD1 might be the D (6 bases). This CDR3 comprises 16 residues. Trimming cost V 2 bases and J 7 bases, with 18 bases left between them. Germline V lookup: CDR1 MDHEN, CDR2 SYDVKM. The CDR3 region is CASSLRGFGARQPQHF. Here the CDR3 DNA reads TGTGCCAGCAGTTTAAGGGGGTTCGGGGCCCGCCAGCCCCAGCATTTT.

The V call is TRBV6-5, the J call TRBJ2-1; 8 positions match TRBD2. Germline V gene sequence: CDR1 MNHEY, CDR2 SVGAGI. V gave up 4 bases and J gave up 8 bases; unmatched junction bases: 1. The CDR3 consists of 12 residues. This CDR3 is CASSSGGHEQFF. The CDR3 DNA reads as TGTGCCAGCAGTTCGGGGGGGCATGAGCAGTTCTTC.

This clonotype occurred a few times. The genes are TRBV11-2 and TRBJ2-1; D ambiguous. The CDR3 totals 16 residues. Trimming stripped 5 bases from V and 6 bases from J, with 20 bases between. Per the germline V gene, CDR1 is SGHAT and CDR2 is FQNNGV. The CDR3 bases are TGTGCCAGCAGCACCGATCCCCGCCGGTTGGGCAATGAGCAGTTCTTC. Residues: CASSTDPRRLGNEQFF. Full variable domain (missing parts from reference TRBV11-2 and TRBJ2-1): EAGVAQSPRYKIIEKRQSVAFWCNPISGHATLYWYQQILGQGPKLLIQFQNNGVVDDSQLPKDRFSAERLKGVDSTLKIQPAKLEDSAVYLCASSTDPRRLGNEQFFGPGTRLTVL.